This T cell receptor beta chain comes out of a study of T cell clonality in common variable immunodeficiency. Study outcomes and limitations: Fewer deletions and N-nucleotide insertions were reportedly seen in common variable immunodeficiency TCR beta sequences. CVID subjects showed higher TCRbeta clonality than healthy controls. CVID subjects shared fewer TCRbeta clones than healthy controls did.

Sequenced by immunoSEQ multiplex PCR; TCRdb stores in-frame clones only, minus some. There are about 23,000 clones in the sample, none observed a single time. To note about this clone: The antigen is unknown. The CDR3 end falls 3 residues outside the read, so it is completed with the germline J gene.

CVID meant reduced serum IgG, IgA and/or IgM plus specific antibody deficiency. Most patients and controls had Caucasian heritage. Trimming took 5 bases from V and 5 from J; bases not matched to a gene: 10. The CDR3 is made up of 16 amino acids. Germline values: CDR1 SNHLY, CDR2 FYNNEI. This clonotype originated in a human donor with common variable immunodeficiency. Source material: peripheral blood mononuclear cells. The chain is built from TRBV2 and TRBJ2-5, with 11 nucleotides matching TRBD2. CDR3 DNA, as far as it was read: TGTGCCAGCAGTCTAACTAGCGGGGGCTTGGTGGAGACC. This sequence encodes CASSLTSGGLVET. The whole CDR3 region reads CASSLTSGGLVETQYF.